Reported below is one T cell receptor beta chain. Its antigen remains unknown. Trimming cost V 4 bases and J 6 bases, with 8 bases left between them. The CDR3 has 12 amino acids. Germline V gene sequence: CDR1 SGHRS, CDR2 YFSETQ. These data belong to a study of cytomegalovirus exposure and HLA in healthy donors. Study-wide findings and caveats: Rare TCR sequences predominated, though certain public TCRs were found in many donors. A later analysis linked a missense variant in DCLRE1C to the trimming of TCR beta V and J genes. A reported reduction in N-insertions relative to the approximately 640-donor mean was seen in an Asian-associated ancestry cluster in a later analysis.

Vbeta (60) and Jbeta (13) primers were used in the PCR. TCRdb's table, derived via immunoSEQ multiplex PCR, lists solely in-frame clones and lacks some. The sample holds approximately 100,000 clones, about 70% seen once. This receptor was taken from a man in his forties or fifties in good health and CMV-seropositive. The sample consisted of PBMCs. The chain joins TRBV5-1 to TRBJ2-1; D possibly corresponds to TRBD1 (6 bases). CDR3 DNA: TGCGCCAGCAGCACACAGGGCAATGAGCAGTTCTTC. This translates into CASSTQGNEQFF. The full variable domain, in which reference TRBV5-1 and TRBJ2-1 provide the parts outside the CDR3, is KAGVTQTPRYLIKTRGQQVTLSCSPISGHRSVSWYQQTPGQGLQFLFEYFSETQRNKGNFPGRFSGRQFSNSRSEMNVSTLELGDSALYLCASSTQGNEQFFGPGTRLTVL.